These T cell receptor beta chains were read from a single sample in a study of T-cell reconstitution after alpha-beta-depleted transplantation in children. TCRdb independently ran MiXCR on the PCR reads; one entry per CDR3 protein. Of around 87,000 distinct CDR3 sequences listed, approximately 9.2% are singletons. The sample was PBMCs from the stem cell graft donor, taken from the stem cell graft. All receptors come from a human donor who donated a stem cell graft to a child with congenital amegakaryocytic thrombocytopenia. Each CDR3 is given with its conserved first and last residue. D genes are given only for firm matches. Size is omitted from some rows. Given values are once, few, many or a class for expanded clones.

>TRBV5-1|few|TRBD1|TRBJ2-2
CASSYYPDRVNGELFF
TGCGCCAGCAGCTACTACCCCGACAGGGTCAACGGGGAGCTGTTTTTT
>TRBV10-3|.|.|TRBJ1-1
CAIKMDRNTEAFF
TGTGCCATCAAGATGGACAGGAACACTGAAGCTTTCTTT
>TRBV11-2|few|.|TRBJ2-5
CASSLGPGLFQETQYF
TGTGCCAGCAGCTTAGGGCCGGGACTTTTCCAAGAGACCCAGTACTTC
>TRBV9|.|.|TRBJ1-3
CASSESTGHSGNTIYF
TGTGCCAGCAGCGAGTCGACGGGCCACTCTGGAAACACCATATATTTT
>TRBV3-1|many|.|TRBJ2-2
CASSQERRPNANTGELFF
TGTGCCAGCAGCCAAGAGAGACGGCCAAACGCGAACACCGGGGAGCTGTTTTTT
>TRBV12-3/TRBV12-4|.|.|TRBJ1-2
CASSFTGTGYTF
TGTGCCAGCAGTTTCACAGGGACTGGCTACACCTTC
>TRBV6-5|.|.|TRBJ1-4
CASSYGTVGEKLFF
TGTGCCAGCAGTTACGGGACGGTGGGGGAAAAACTGTTTTTT
>TRBV12-3/TRBV12-4|.|TRBD2|TRBJ2-1
CASSPGTSGVGEQFF
TGTGCCAGCAGCCCCGGGACTAGCGGGGTGGGGGAGCAGTTCTTC
>TRBV5-5|many|.|TRBJ1-1
CASSLAAGGVAEAFF
TGTGCCAGCAGCTTGGCCGCGGGCGGAGTGGCTGAAGCTTTCTTT
>TRBV12-3/TRBV12-4|.|TRBD2|TRBJ2-5
CASSLGREGRETQYF
TGTGCCAGCAGTTTAGGACGGGAGGGCCGGGAGACCCAGTACTTC